This paragraph covers one TCR beta chain sequence. Produced via immunoSEQ multiplex PCR; TCRdb's table is partial and in-frame only. This table has almost 90,000 clones, 90% appearing once. The sample is drawn from a study of blood T cell repertoires in COVID-19. Across the study: T cells, B-cell-depleted T cells, or PBMCs supplied cDNA or gDNA.

Patients at the Seattle site were enrolled during active infection and followed longitudinally. J gave up 1 base and V 4 bases, and 6 bases lay outside the gene matches. Germline CDR1 SGHKS, CDR2 YYEKEE (reference sequence). The CDR3 consists of 17 residues. This clonotype was obtained from a man aged 18 to 29 with COVID-19, enrolled during active disease. The gene calls are TRBV5-5 and TRBJ2-1, with 12 bases that match TRBD2. Sequenced material: peripheral blood. CDR3 amino acids: CASSRRLAGESYNEQFF. Written as DNA, the CDR3 is TGTGCCAGCAGCCGCCGACTAGCGGGAGAGTCCTACAATGAGCAGTTCTTC.